This TCR beta chain emerged from a study of cytotoxic CD8 clonotypes in ibrutinib-treated CLL. Across the study: When averaged across all of the samples, the counts came to hundreds of thousands of productive templates and 94,082 productive rearrangements. Study results and caveats: Elevated clonality accompanied ibrutinib response, with a return toward baseline values at progression. Shared public clonotypes were rare, and on treatment they either got smaller or stayed the same.

The planned depth of sequencing spanned 1 in 200,000 to 1 in 1 million T cells. Only in-frame clones appear in the TCRdb table, and some are missing; sequencing was by immunoSEQ multiplex PCR. The sample lists approximately 280,000 clones, roughly 76% occurring once. Comment on this clone: Its specificity is not known.

V lost 2 bases and J lost 3; bases outside the gene matches: 6. The CDR3 covers 16 residues. The germline CDR1 and CDR2 sequences are MNHNY and SVGAGI (reference sequence). This TCR was recovered from a human donor with chronic lymphocytic leukemia. The specimen comprised PBMCs, sampled at disease progression, from a patient treated with ibrutinib. This rearrangement joins TRBV6-6 to TRBJ1-4; TRBD1 matches 7 bases. For the CDR3, the DNA is TGTGCCAGCAGTTACACGACCAGGGGGTCTAATGAAAAACTGTTTTTT. Its protein product is CASSYTTRGSNEKLFF.